Listed below are T cell receptor beta chains from one sample, sequenced in a study of metastatic and nonmetastatic thyroid tumors. TCRdb ran MiXCR on the PCR reads. The table records about 35,000 clones, about 29% of them present only once. The specimen was blood. These receptors were taken from a female donor with papillary thyroid cancer or a benign thyroid nodule (not recorded which). Some clones in this sample may be carry-over from other donors' samples. Both conserved end residues are part of each CDR3. D genes are given only for firm matches. Rows may omit the clone size; those that give it use once, few, many or a size class.

v_gene	d_gene	j_gene	abundance	CDR3nt	CDR3aa
TRBV10-3	TRBD1	TRBJ1-2	.	TGTGCCATCAGTGATCCCCGGGACAGTGGGCCGCGTGGCTACACCTTC	CAISDPRDSGPRGYTF
TRBV6-4	TRBD2	TRBJ2-3	many	TGTGCCAGCAGTGAACTAGCGGGGGGTCAAGATACGCAGTATTTT	CASSELAGGQDTQYF
TRBV20-1	.	TRBJ2-3	many	TGCAGTGCCCGAAGGTTTGGGGGCCTGACCCCAGATACGCAGTATTTT	CSARRFGGLTPDTQYF
TRBV5-1	TRBD2	TRBJ2-3	many	TGCGCCAGCAGCTCTGGACTAGCGGGGCCCACAGATACGCAGTATTTT	CASSSGLAGPTDTQYF
TRBV19	TRBD1	TRBJ2-3	many	TGTGCCAGTAGCCCAAACCGGGACAGGGGGCTTTATACGCAGTATTTT	CASSPNRDRGLYTQYF
TRBV5-1	.	TRBJ1-2	.	TGCGCCAGCAGCTTGGACTTTTCAGGGAGGGATGGCTACACCTTC	CASSLDFSGRDGYTF
TRBV6-1	.	TRBJ1-3	medium-sized	TGTGCCAGCAGTGAACGTAAGGCGAGCTCTGGAAACACCATATATTTT	CASSERKASSGNTIYF
TRBV12-3/TRBV12-4	TRBD1	TRBJ2-7	.	TGTGCCAGCAGTCCGGGACAGGGCTTTTACGAGCAGTACTTC	CASSPGQGFYEQYF
TRBV3-1	TRBD2	TRBJ2-7	.	TGTGCCAGCAGCCAAGCTGACGGTCCCTTGTGGGGGGGCGAGCAGTACTTC	CASSQADGPLWGGEQYF
TRBV5-4	.	TRBJ1-1	many	TGCGCCAGCAACTCGAACACTGAAGCTTTCTTT	CASNSNTEAFF
TRBV6-1	.	TRBJ2-4	many	TGTGCCAGCAGTCGATCCCTGCCCACGGCGGGAAACATTCAGTACTTC	CASSRSLPTAGNIQYF
TRBV7-2	.	TRBJ1-1	.	TGTGCCAGCAGCGAGCTGGGGGCTTACACTGAAGCTTTCTTT	CASSELGAYTEAFF
TRBV20-1	.	TRBJ1-2	.	TGCAGTGGGAAGGAGGAATTATATGGCTACACCTTC	CSGKEELYGYTF
TRBV28	TRBD1	TRBJ1-5	.	TGTGCCAGCAGTTACCGCAGTAAGGGGGCCGCCGGGGGCAATCAGCCCCAGCATTTT	CASSYRSKGAAGGNQPQHF
TRBV30	TRBD2	TRBJ2-1	many	TGTGCCTGGAGTGCTTCGCTAGCGGATGAGCAGTTCTTC	CAWSASLADEQFF
TRBV6-1	.	TRBJ1-6	.	TGTGCCAGCAGTGTAGGGCCCTGGGATTCACCCCTCCACTTT	CASSVGPWDSPLHF
TRBV5-1	.	TRBJ2-2	many	TGCGCCAGCAGCACCGGGACGGGAAGGACCGGGGAGCTGTCTTTT	CASSTGTGRTGELSF
TRBV7-2	TRBD2	TRBJ2-7	.	TGTGCCAGCAGCTTGAGCTCCGGGACTAGCGTGAGGTCCCCCGAGCAGTACTTC	CASSLSSGTSVRSPEQYF
TRBV28	.	TRBJ2-3	few	TGTGCCAGCAGTCCCCCCCGGGGGACCACAGATACGCAGTATTTT	CASSPPRGTTDTQYF
TRBV2	.	TRBJ1-4	many	TGTGCCAGCAGCCTCCGACGGACTAATGAAAAACTGTTTTTT	CASSLRRTNEKLFF
TRBV30	.	TRBJ2-1	medium-sized	TGTGCCTGGAGTGTACTAGGGGGCAATGAGCAGTTCTTC	CAWSVLGGNEQFF
TRBV12-3/TRBV12-4	TRBD2	TRBJ2-5	.	TGTGCCAGCATTTTAGGTCCTCTAGCGGGGGGCCCCTCCCAAGAGACCCAGTACTTC	CASILGPLAGGPSQETQYF
TRBV12-3/TRBV12-4	.	TRBJ1-5	many	TGTGCCAGCAGTTTTGGGGGGGATCAGCCCCAGCATTTT	CASSFGGDQPQHF
TRBV6-1	.	TRBJ2-7	few	TGTGCCACCATAGCGCCCTACGAGCAGTACTTC	CATIAPYEQYF
TRBV6-4	TRBD1	TRBJ2-7	.	TGTGCCAGCAGTGACCCCCGGGACAGGGGGCATAATTGGCGGGACGAGCAGTACTTC	CASSDPRDRGHNWRDEQYF
TRBV20-1	TRBD1	TRBJ2-7	many	TGCAGTGCTAGCAGTCAGGGGGCAGGCGAGCAGTACTTC	CSASSQGAGEQYF
TRBV2	.	TRBJ2-3	many	TGTGCCAGCAGTGATGGCTTTAGCACAGATACGCAGTATTTT	CASSDGFSTDTQYF
TRBV24-1	TRBD1	TRBJ2-2	many	TGTGCCACCAGAAGGACAGGGTCCACCGGGGAGCTGTTTTTT	CATRRTGSTGELFF
TRBV20-1	.	TRBJ2-1	.	TGCAGTGCAAAATGTCCCTCTCTGAGCGGTAGTAGGGGTGAGCAGTTCTTC	CSAKCPSLSGSRGEQFF
TRBV12-3/TRBV12-4	.	TRBJ1-3	many	TGTGCCAGCAGTTCACGGTCCTCTGGAAACACCATATATTTT	CASSSRSSGNTIYF
TRBV6-1	.	TRBJ1-1	.	TGTGCCATCAATGAGGACCCTGAAGCTTTCTTT	CAINEDPEAFF
TRBV30	.	TRBJ2-7	medium-sized	TGTGCCTGGACCCGGACTCTCTCCTACGAGCAGTACTTC	CAWTRTLSYEQYF
TRBV7-9	.	TRBJ1-4	many	TGTGCCAGCAGCCCCCGGGAGGGGGATGGTGAAAAACTGTTTTTT	CASSPREGDGEKLFF
TRBV5-4	.	TRBJ2-5	.	TGTGCCAGCAGCGAGAGGTCGGCGGGCCAAGAGACCCAGTACTTC	CASSERSAGQETQYF
TRBV20-1	.	TRBJ2-1	.	TGCAGTGCTACGAAAGGGAACCTCCAGGAGGAGCAGTTCTTC	CSATKGNLQEEQFF
TRBV7-3	.	TRBJ2-5	many	TGTGCCAGCAGCTTAATGGGGGGCGGCCAAGAGACCCAGTACTTC	CASSLMGGGQETQYF
TRBV7-3	.	TRBJ1-2	many	TGTGCCAGCAGCTTAACGCGAGGGGACGCTGGCTACACCTTC	CASSLTRGDAGYTF
TRBV20-1	.	TRBJ1-5	.	TGCAGTGGAGCAGGGTCTGGCAATCAGCCCCAGCATTTT	CSGAGSGNQPQHF
TRBV10-1	.	TRBJ2-3	many	TGCGCCAGCAGTGAGTCGTACACAGATACGCAGTATTTT	CASSESYTDTQYF
TRBV27	.	TRBJ2-2	many	TGTGCCAGCAGTCTAAACACCGGGGAGCTGTTTTTT	CASSLNTGELFF
TRBV7-2	TRBD1	TRBJ1-4	many	TGTGCCAGCAGCCTGCACTCACAGGGGGCCGGTGAAAAACTGTTTTTT	CASSLHSQGAGEKLFF
TRBV27	TRBD1	TRBJ2-1	few	TGTGCCAGCAGTCCGGCAGGGGGTAATAGCAATGAGCAGTTCTTC	CASSPAGGNSNEQFF
TRBV6-1	.	TRBJ2-6	.	TGTGCCAGCTGTTTCCTCGTAGTCTCTTGGGCCAACGTCCTGACTTTC	CASCFLVVSWANVLTF
TRBV12-3/TRBV12-4	TRBD2	TRBJ2-2	few	TGTGCCAGCAGTTTGGGAGGGACTAGCGCCGGGGAGCTGTTTTTT	CASSLGGTSAGELFF
TRBV28	.	TRBJ2-7	.	TGTGCCAGCATCCCCTCGACATGGGACTACGAGCAGTACTTC	CASIPSTWDYEQYF
TRBV28	TRBD2	TRBJ2-5	many	TGTGCCAGCAGTTTATTTTCCGGGAGGGCCGTAAGCGAGGGGCAAGAGACCCAGTACTTC	CASSLFSGRAVSEGQETQYF
TRBV12-5	.	TRBJ2-3	few	TGTGCTAGTGGCCCCCTAGGGATGAGCACAGATACGCAGTATTTT	CASGPLGMSTDTQYF
TRBV30	.	TRBJ2-3	many	TGTGCCCGCGGACAGACGCAGGGTACGCAGTATTTT	CARGQTQGTQYF
TRBV5-1	TRBD2	TRBJ2-1	medium-sized	TGCGCCAGCAGTATGGCCAAAAGCGGGAGCTCCTACAATGAGCAGTTCTTC	CASSMAKSGSSYNEQFF
TRBV7-3	.	TRBJ1-6	many	TGTGCCAGCAGCTTAATGACTGATTCACCCCTCCACTTT	CASSLMTDSPLHF
TRBV11-2	.	TRBJ2-1	few	TGTGCCAGCAGACAGACTAGAAATGGCTTCAATGAGCAGTTCTTC	CASRQTRNGFNEQFF
TRBV7-6	.	TRBJ1-3	once	TGTGCCAGCAGCTTAAATCTTCGGGTGAGTCCGCGACAAAGAGGAGGAAACACCATATATTTT	CASSLNLRVSPRQRGGNTIYF
TRBV20-1	.	TRBJ1-5	.	TGCAGTTCTATAGATTCAGTGCAGGGAAGACAGCCCCAGCATTTT	CSSIDSVQGRQPQHF
TRBV27	.	TRBJ2-1	.	TGTGCCTGCAGTCCGATGAGTTCCTACAATGAGCAGTTCTTC	CACSPMSSYNEQFF
TRBV3-1	TRBD2	TRBJ2-2	many	TGTGCCAGCAGCCACCGAAGGGGGACTAGCGGAAACACCGGGGAGCTGTTTTTT	CASSHRRGTSGNTGELFF